These 23 T cell receptor beta chains originate from one sample sequenced in a study of T-cell reconstitution after alpha-beta-depleted transplantation in children. The TCRbeta library incorporated unique molecular identifiers. TCRdb itself ran the PCR reads through MiXCR, one entry per CDR3 protein. Of roughly 180,000 distinct CDR3 sequences listed, 11% were seen once; the top ten hold 13%. The source material was PBMCs, sampled before TCRalphabeta/CD19-depleted stem cell transplant. Receptor source: a boy between 2 and 10 years old with acute myeloid leukemia, due to receive a stem cell transplant.

In this sample, this clonotype turned up many times. V gene TRBV12-3 or TRBV12-4 combines with J gene TRBJ1-6; D unresolved. V was pared by 3 bases and J by 9 bases, with 21 bases between. CDR3 length: 17 residues. This CDR3 is CASSLRAWNLGISPLHF. The CDR3 nucleotides are TGTGCCAGCAGTTTGCGGGCGTGGAATTTGGGAATTTCACCCCTCCACTTT.

This clonotype was recorded at least ten times. The chain couples TRBV12-3 or TRBV12-4 to TRBJ2-5; D gene uncertain. The CDR3 contains 15 residues. The V gene lost 5 bases and the J gene lost 1 base, with 14 bases spanning the gap. Here the CDR3 DNA reads TGTGCCAGCAGTCCCTTTTTCCGGACCCAAGAGACCCAGTACTTC. This sequence encodes CASSPFFRTQETQYF.

In this sample, this clonotype turned up many times. V is TRBV9 and J is TRBJ1-5; the D is unclear. The CDR3 totals 12 residues. Germline-derived CDR1 and CDR2 are SGDLS and YYNGEE. The ends were cut back, 0 bases at V and 7 bases at J, with 5 bases in the middle. CDR3 sequence: CASSVVEQPQHF. The CDR3 DNA reads TGTGCCAGCAGCGTAGTTGAACAGCCCCAGCATTTT.

This clonotype showed up many times. The rearrangement links TRBV6-5 to TRBJ1-3; unclear D gene. The V end was cut by 5 bases, the J end by 2 bases, with 13 bases between. CDR3 length equals 15 residues. CDR1 and CDR2 from the germline V gene are MNHEY and SVGAGI. The CDR3 coding sequence is TGTGCCAGCAGTCCGACGGACCGAACTGGAAACACCATATATTTT. Amino acid sequence: CASSPTDRTGNTIYF.

Of note for this clonotype: This may stem from a read error, because a much larger clone lies one nucleotide away. DNA for the CDR3: TGTGCCGGCAGAGCCGGGACTAGCGGCTACTACGAGCAGTACTTC. As protein: CAGRAGTSGYYEQYF. The V gene is TRBV28, the J gene TRBJ2-7; 11 positions agree with TRBD2. This CDR3 has 15 amino acids. Germline lookup yields CDR1 MDHEN and CDR2 SYDVKM.

This clonotype was counted many times. The CDR3 coding sequence is TGCAGCGTTGAAGGCGGGGAATGGTCCGGGGAGCTGTTTTTT. This gives the protein CSVEGGEWSGELFF. This chain joins TRBV29-1 and TRBJ2-2; D may be TRBD2 (6 bases). V dropped 1 base and J dropped 6 bases, with 12 bases sitting between them. The CDR3 sequence is 14 residues long. The germline V gene has CDR1 SQVTM and CDR2 ANQGSEA.

At least ten counts were recorded for this clonotype. The chain recombines TRBV12-3 or TRBV12-4 with TRBJ1-1; no firm D call. The V and J ends lost 3 bases and 4 bases respectively, with 9 bases between them. This CDR3 is 13 amino acids long. In DNA form, the CDR3 reads TGTGCCAGCAGTTTCGGTAGAGGCACTGAAGCTTTCTTT. It encodes CASSFGRGTEAFF.

This clonotype was counted at least ten times. The CDR3 bases are TGTGCCAGCAGTTTAGTGTCTAGCGGGAACGAGCAGTACTTC. It yields the protein CASSLVSSGNEQYF. The rearrangement joins TRBV12-3 or TRBV12-4 to TRBJ2-7, with 9 bases identical to TRBD2. CDR3 size: 14 residues. The junction had 3 bases not matched to a gene; V was cut back by 1 base and J by 5 bases.

This clonotype occurred many times. The rearrangement links TRBV20-1 to TRBJ1-2; D gene unclear. Deletions cut 0 bases from V and 4 bases from J, with 9 bases between. This CDR3 spans 13 amino acids. Germline CDR1 is DFQATT and CDR2 is SNEGSKA (reference sequence). The CDR3 nucleotides are TGCAGTGCTAGAGATCGGGCAGGCTATGGCTACACCTTC. Translating gives CSARDRAGYGYTF.

This clonotype was seen many times. J is TRBJ1-2 and V is TRBV3-1; perhaps TRBD1 as D (5 bases). Germline V CDR1 and CDR2: LGHDT, YNNKEL (reference sequence). CDR3 size: 15 residues. V dropped 1 base and J dropped 4 bases, with 13 bases sitting between them. The CDR3 spells CASSQADMTAYGYTF. In nucleotides, the CDR3 is TGTGCCAGCAGCCAAGCGGATATGACAGCCTATGGCTACACCTTC.

In its sample, this clonotype was seen many times. This chain connects TRBV20-1 to TRBJ2-5; tentatively, D is TRBD2 (6 bases). CDR3 size: 14 residues. Trimming took 6 bases from V and 2 from J, leaving 16 bases between them. Germline V gene sequence: CDR1 DFQATT, CDR2 SNEGSKA (reference sequence). CDR3 in DNA: TGCAGTGCCGGGACTGTTCGAGGGCAAGAGACCCAGTACTTC. Residues: CSAGTVRGQETQYF.

This clonotype was counted many times. This chain uses TRBV20-1 with TRBJ2-1, with a tentative D call TRBD1 (6 bases). Germline CDR1 DFQATT, CDR2 SNEGSKA (reference sequence). CDR3 length: 14 residues. Trimming stripped 4 bases from V and 4 bases from J, with 14 bases between. The CDR3 DNA reads as TGCAGTGCTACAAACAGGGAGAGATACAATGAGCAGTTCTTC. This gives the protein CSATNRERYNEQFF.

The chain combines TRBV13 with TRBJ2-5, with 14 positions matching TRBD2. From germline, CDR1 is PRHDT and CDR2 FYEKMQ (reference sequence). With 5 bases clipped from V and 4 bases from J, the junction kept 24 bases outside the gene matches. The CDR3 extends over 22 amino acids. The CDR3 region is CASSRTGTPNIVGTSGRETQYF. DNA of the CDR3: TGTGCCAGCAGCAGAACCGGGACACCGAACATTGTGGGGACTAGCGGGAGAGAGACCCAGTACTTC. Full variable domain (remainder filled in from reference TRBV13 and TRBJ2-5): AAGVIQSPRHLIKEKRETATLKCYPIPRHDTVYWYQQGPGQDPQFLISFYEKMQSDKGSIPDRFSAQQFSDYHSELNMSSLELGDSALYFCASSRTGTPNIVGTSGRETQYFGPGTRLLVL.

This clonotype was counted at least ten times. The chain employs TRBV20-1 and TRBJ1-6; 8 nucleotides match TRBD1. The V segment lost 6 bases and the J segment 6 bases; nucleotides outside the gene matches: 4. The germline V gene has CDR1 DFQATT and CDR2 SNEGSKA (reference sequence). CDR3 length equals 13 residues. CDR3 in DNA: TGCAGTGCCGGGACAGGCCTTAATTCACCCCTCCACTTT. Encoded protein: CSAGTGLNSPLHF.

Ten or more counts support this clonotype. V usage is TRBV20-1 and J usage is TRBJ2-5, with 9 bases identical to TRBD2. The germline CDR1 and CDR2 sequences are DFQATT and SNEGSKA (reference sequence). The CDR3 has 17 amino acids. Germline trimming cut 6 bases from V and 5 bases from J; bases unmatched to any gene: 19. The CDR3 loop reads CSAGRREGRDVLETQYF. CDR3 sequence (DNA): TGCAGTGCGGGTCGGCGGGAGGGCCGCGACGTTTTGGAGACCCAGTACTTC.

This clonotype was counted many times. The J gene is TRBJ1-2, the V gene TRBV20-1; 9 positions match TRBD1. The V and J ends lost 4 bases and 0 bases, in that order; junction bases with no gene match: 9. Looked up from germline, CDR1 is DFQATT and CDR2 is SNEGSKA (reference sequence). The CDR3 has 16 residues. The CDR3 here is CSATLTGTGTNYGYTF. In DNA, the CDR3 is TGCAGTGCTACCCTAACCGGGACAGGGACTAACTATGGCTACACCTTC.

This clonotype was seen at least ten times. V usage is TRBV5-1 and J usage is TRBJ2-1; D possibly uses TRBD1 or TRBD2 (5 bases each). Germline values: CDR1 SGHRS, CDR2 YFSETQ. Trimming took 5 bases from V and 10 from J, leaving 19 bases between them. The CDR3 has 14 amino acids. CDR3 sequence: CASRQTRWGWEQFF. In DNA, the CDR3 is TGCGCCAGCAGACAAACACGGTGGGGGTGGGAGCAGTTCTTC. The whole variable domain, filled in from reference TRBV5-1 and TRBJ2-1, reads KAGVTQTPRYLIKTRGQQVTLSCSPISGHRSVSWYQQTPGQGLQFLFEYFSETQRNKGNFPGRFSGRQFSNSRSEMNVSTLELGDSALYLCASRQTRWGWEQFFGPGTRLTVL.

The V gene is TRBV19, the J gene TRBJ1-1, with D uncertain. In germline, CDR1 is LNHDA, CDR2 SQIVND (reference sequence). The V end was cut by 3 bases, the J end by 3 bases, with 11 bases between. CDR3 size: 14 residues. The chain's CDR3 is CASSIYTGYTEAFF. DNA for the CDR3: TGTGCCAGTAGTATTTATACGGGGTACACTGAAGCTTTCTTT.

This clonotype was seen repeatedly, ten times or more. The rearrangement joins TRBV12-3 or TRBV12-4 to TRBJ1-2, with no clear D. This CDR3 is 14 amino acids long. V was cut by 6 bases and J by 8 bases, with 19 bases left in between. As DNA, the CDR3 is TGTGCCAGCAGCCCCAACGATGGCACCTTAGGCTACACCTTC. It encodes CASSPNDGTLGYTF.

This clonotype showed up many times. The J gene is TRBJ2-5, the V gene TRBV10-2; 8 positions match TRBD2. CDR1 is WSHSY and CDR2 is SAAADI in the germline V gene. V trimming: 6 bases; J trimming: 5 bases; junction bases outside the gene matches: 14. This CDR3 spans 16 amino acids. CDR3 bases: TGCGCCAGCAGCGACCCTCCCGGGGGGGCCGGGGAGACCCAGTACTTC. Its translation: CASSDPPGGAGETQYF.

The chain has TRBV20-1 and TRBJ2-1; D is perhaps TRBD1 (6 bases). Germline V gene lookup returns CDR1 DFQATT and CDR2 SNEGSKA (reference sequence). Trimming cost V 1 base and J 11 bases, with 21 bases left between them. The length of the CDR3 is 15 residues. The chain's CDR3 is CSARGAQGQAYKQFF. The DNA of the CDR3 is TGCAGTGCTAGAGGTGCGCAGGGGCAGGCCTATAAGCAGTTCTTC.

In its sample, this clonotype was seen many times. This chain uses TRBV12-3 or TRBV12-4 with TRBJ2-1, with 7 bases aligning to TRBD1. This CDR3 comprises 18 residues. V shed 1 base and J 7 bases; nucleotides not matched to a gene: 16. For the CDR3, the DNA is TGTGCCAGCAGTTTAGTTCTGAGACAGGGCGCTTCGGGGAATGAGCAGTTCTTC. Its protein is CASSLVLRQGASGNEQFF.

Ten or more counts support this clonotype. The chain couples TRBV7-3 to TRBJ2-2, with D possibly matching TRBD1 (5 bases). Per the germline V gene, CDR1 is SGHTA and CDR2 is FQGTGA. Trimming took off 2 bases at V and 4 bases at J, with 5 bases between the two ends. The CDR3 has 13 residues. The CDR3 protein is CASSLQGTGELFF. CDR3 nucleotide sequence: TGTGCCAGCAGCTTACAGGGCACCGGGGAGCTGTTTTTT.